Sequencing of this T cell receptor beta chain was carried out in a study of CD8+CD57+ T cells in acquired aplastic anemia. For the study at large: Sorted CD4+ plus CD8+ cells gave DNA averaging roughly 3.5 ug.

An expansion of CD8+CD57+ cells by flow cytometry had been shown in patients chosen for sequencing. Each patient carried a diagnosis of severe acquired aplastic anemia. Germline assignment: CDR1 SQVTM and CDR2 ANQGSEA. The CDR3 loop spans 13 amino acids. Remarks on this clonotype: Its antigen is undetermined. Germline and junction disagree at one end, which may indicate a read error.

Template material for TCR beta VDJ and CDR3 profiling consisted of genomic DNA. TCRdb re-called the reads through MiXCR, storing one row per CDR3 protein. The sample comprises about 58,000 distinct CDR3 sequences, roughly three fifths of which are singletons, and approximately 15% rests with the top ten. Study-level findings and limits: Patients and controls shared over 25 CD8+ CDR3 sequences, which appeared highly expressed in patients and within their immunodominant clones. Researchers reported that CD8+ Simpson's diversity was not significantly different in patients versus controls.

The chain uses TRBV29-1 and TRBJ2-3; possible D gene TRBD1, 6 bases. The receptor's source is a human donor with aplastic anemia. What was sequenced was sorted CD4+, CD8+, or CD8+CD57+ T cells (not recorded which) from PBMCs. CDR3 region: CSGEKGGTDTQYF. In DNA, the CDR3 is TGCAGCGGTGAAAAGGGGGGCACAGATACGCAGTATTTT.